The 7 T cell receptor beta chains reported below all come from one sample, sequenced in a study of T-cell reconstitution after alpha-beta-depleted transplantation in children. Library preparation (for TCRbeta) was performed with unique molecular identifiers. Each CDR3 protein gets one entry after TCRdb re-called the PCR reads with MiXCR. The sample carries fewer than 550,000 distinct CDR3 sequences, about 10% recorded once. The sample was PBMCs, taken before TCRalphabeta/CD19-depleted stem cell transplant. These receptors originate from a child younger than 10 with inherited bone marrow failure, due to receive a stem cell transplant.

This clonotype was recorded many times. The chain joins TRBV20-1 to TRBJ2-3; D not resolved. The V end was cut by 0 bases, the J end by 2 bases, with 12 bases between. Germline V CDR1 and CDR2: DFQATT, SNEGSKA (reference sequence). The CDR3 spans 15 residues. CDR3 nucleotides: TGCAGTGCTAGAGATTTGAGGATCCCCACAGATACGCAGTATTTT. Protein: CSARDLRIPTDTQYF.

The CDR3 DNA reads as TGTGCCAGCAGCTCGGGACTAGCGGGGGCTGGGTACGAGCAGTACTTC. It is translated as CASSSGLAGAGYEQYF. The chain uses TRBV6-5 and TRBJ2-7, with 14 positions matching TRBD2. CDR1 is MNHEY and CDR2 is SVGAGI in the germline V gene. Trimming took 6 bases from V and 4 from J; bases not matched to a gene: 8. The CDR3 extends over 16 amino acids.

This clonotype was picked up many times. DNA of the CDR3: TGTGCCAGCAGTCCAAGACAGTTCTCCTACGAGCAGTACTTC. Protein product: CASSPRQFSYEQYF. The chain employs TRBV12-3 or TRBV12-4 and TRBJ2-7, with D possibly matching TRBD1 (5 bases). Trimming removed 5 bases at V and 0 bases at J, with 11 bases between. The CDR3 runs 14 residues.

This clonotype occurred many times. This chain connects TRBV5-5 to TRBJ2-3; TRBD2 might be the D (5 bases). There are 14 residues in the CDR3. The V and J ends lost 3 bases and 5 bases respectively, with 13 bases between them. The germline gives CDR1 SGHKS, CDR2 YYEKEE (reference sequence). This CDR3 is CASSSGWAGDTQYF. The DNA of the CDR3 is TGTGCCAGCAGCTCGGGATGGGCGGGAGATACGCAGTATTTT.

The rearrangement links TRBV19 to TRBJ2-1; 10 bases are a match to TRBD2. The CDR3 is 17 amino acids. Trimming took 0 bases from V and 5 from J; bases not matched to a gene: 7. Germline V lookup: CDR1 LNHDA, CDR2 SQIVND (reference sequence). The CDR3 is CASSIEGGGLADNEQFF. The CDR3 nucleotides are TGTGCCAGTAGTATAGAAGGTGGCGGACTAGCGGACAATGAGCAGTTCTTC. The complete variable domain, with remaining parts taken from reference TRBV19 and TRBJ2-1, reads DGGITQSPKYLFRKEGQNVTLSCEQNLNHDAMYWYRQDPGQGLRLIYYSQIVNDFQKGDIAEGYSVSREKKESFPLTVTSAQKNPTAFYLCASSIEGGGLADNEQFFGPGTRLTVL.

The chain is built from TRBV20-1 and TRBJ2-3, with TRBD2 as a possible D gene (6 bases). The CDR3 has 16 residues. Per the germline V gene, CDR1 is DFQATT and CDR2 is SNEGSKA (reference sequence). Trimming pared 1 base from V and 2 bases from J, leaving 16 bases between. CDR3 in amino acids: CSARAPGLRHTDTQYF. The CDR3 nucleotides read TGCAGTGCTAGAGCCCCGGGACTGCGCCACACAGATACGCAGTATTTT.

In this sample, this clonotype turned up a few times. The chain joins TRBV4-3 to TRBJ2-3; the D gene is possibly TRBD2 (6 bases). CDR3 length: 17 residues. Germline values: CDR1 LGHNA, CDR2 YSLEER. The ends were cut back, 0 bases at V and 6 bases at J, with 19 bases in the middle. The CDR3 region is CASSQEGGLPGADTQYF. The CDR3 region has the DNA TGCGCCAGCAGCCAAGAGGGCGGACTACCCGGAGCGGATACGCAGTATTTT.